The clone carrying this T cell receptor (beta chain) came up many times. This sample was included in a study of T cells in Graves' hyperthyroidism and ophthalmopathy. Trimming took 6 bases from V and 9 from J; bases not matched to a gene: 10. The germline V gene encodes CDR1 MNHNS and CDR2 SASEGT. CDR3 length: 13 amino acids. Authors of the study amplified TCR beta CDR3 regions from RNA transcripts. The HTBI primer set drove a first-round RT-PCR of the TCR CDR3. Via MiXCR, TCRdb re-called the multiplex PCR reads, giving one row per CDR3 protein. The data contain hundreds of thousands of distinct CDR3 sequences, approximately 25% of them seen just once; the ten biggest clones take up 11%.

J is TRBJ1-1 and V is TRBV6-1, with 7 bases identical to TRBD1. The receptor's source is a woman between 25 and 40 years old with Graves' ophthalmopathy. The sequenced sample consisted of blood. CDR3 region: CASSDPDRDQAFF. The CDR3 DNA follows: TGTGCCAGCAGCGATCCCGACAGGGATCAAGCTTTCTTT.